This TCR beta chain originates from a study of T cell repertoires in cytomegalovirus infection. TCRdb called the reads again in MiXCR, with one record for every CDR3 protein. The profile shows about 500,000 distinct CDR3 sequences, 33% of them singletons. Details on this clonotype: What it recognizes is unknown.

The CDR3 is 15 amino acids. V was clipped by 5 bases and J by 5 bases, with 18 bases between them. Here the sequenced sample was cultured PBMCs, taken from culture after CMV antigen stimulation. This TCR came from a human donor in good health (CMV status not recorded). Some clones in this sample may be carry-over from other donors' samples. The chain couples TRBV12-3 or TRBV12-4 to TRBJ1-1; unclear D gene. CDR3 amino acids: CASSLTKVRWTEAFF. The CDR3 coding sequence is TGTGCCAGCAGTCTAACGAAGGTCCGGTGGACTGAAGCTTTCTTT.